Each of the 5 T cell receptor beta chains below was sequenced from the same sample in a study of blood T cell repertoires in COVID-19 (dated by TCRdb to 2018 to 2020). The library relied on the immunoSEQ multiplex PCR assay. TCRdb holds this immuneACCESS table with in-frame rearrangements only. Some clones are missing; in checked studies, unresolved V genes explain under half, and the rest has no known cause. The table for this sample lists about 180,000 clones; roughly 85% of them were counted only once. The biggest ten clones account for roughly 28% of the sample. Material for sequencing was peripheral blood. The receptors were sampled from a woman in her seventies with acute or convalescent COVID-19.

V is TRBV7-3 and J is TRBJ1-6; the match to TRBD1 covers 7 bases. The CDR3 runs 15 residues. J was trimmed by 6 bases and V by 2 bases; bases with no gene match: 4. CDR1 is SGHTA and CDR2 is FQGTGA in the germline V gene. CDR3 loop: CASSLQGGLNSPLHF. The CDR3 DNA reads as TGTGCCAGCAGCTTACAGGGGGGCCTTAATTCACCCCTCCACTTT.

This clone came up once. The chain employs TRBV5-1 and TRBJ2-5, with no clear D. Trimming pared 7 bases from V and 4 bases from J, leaving 11 bases between. Per germline, CDR1 SGHRS and CDR2 YFSETQ. This CDR3 has 12 amino acids. The DNA for the CDR3 is TGCGCCAGCCACTTACCGGGAGAGACCCAGTACTTC. Protein sequence: CASHLPGETQYF.

The sample holds one count of this clone. The chain joins TRBV29-1 to TRBJ2-1; D unresolved. The germline V gene has CDR1 SQVTM and CDR2 ANQGSEA. CDR3 length: 13 residues. With 4 bases removed from V and 4 bases from J, the gap between germline ends came to 11 bases. CDR3 nucleotide sequence: TGCAGCGTTGTTCGGCCAGGTTACAATGAGCAGTTCTTC. It encodes CSVVRPGYNEQFF.

The V gene is TRBV7-9, the J gene TRBJ2-1; 11 bases match TRBD2. V dropped 4 bases and J dropped 2; count of bases not matched to a gene: 7. CDR1 and CDR2 (germline): SEHNR, FQNEAQ (reference sequence). This CDR3 has 17 residues. CDR3 DNA sequence: TGTGCCAGCAGCTCGCGTACTAGCGGGAGCCCCTACAATGAGCAGTTCTTC. It codes for CASSSRTSGSPYNEQFF.

V is TRBV9 and J is TRBJ2-7, with TRBD1 identical over 12 bases. Germline assignment: CDR1 SGDLS and CDR2 YYNGEE. The CDR3 sequence is 19 residues long. With 0 bases clipped from V and 5 bases from J, the junction kept 15 bases outside the gene matches. CDR3 DNA sequence: TGTGCCAGCAGCGTAGGAGGGGTTCCGGGACAGGGGGCGTTGGACGAGCAGTACTTC. This gives the protein CASSVGGVPGQGALDEQYF.